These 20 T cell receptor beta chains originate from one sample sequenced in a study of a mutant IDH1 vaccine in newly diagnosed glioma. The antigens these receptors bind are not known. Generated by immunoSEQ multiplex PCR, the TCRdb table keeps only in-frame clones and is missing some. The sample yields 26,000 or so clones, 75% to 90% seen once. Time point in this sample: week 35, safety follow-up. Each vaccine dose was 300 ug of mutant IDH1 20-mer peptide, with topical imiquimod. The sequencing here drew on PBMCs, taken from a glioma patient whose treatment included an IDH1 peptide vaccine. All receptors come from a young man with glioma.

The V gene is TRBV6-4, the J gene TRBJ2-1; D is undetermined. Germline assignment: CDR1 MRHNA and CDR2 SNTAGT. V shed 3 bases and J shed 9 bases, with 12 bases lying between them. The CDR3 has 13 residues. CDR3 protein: CASSESSRSEQFF. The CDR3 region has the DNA TGTGCCAGCAGTGAAAGTAGTCGAAGTGAGCAGTTCTTC.

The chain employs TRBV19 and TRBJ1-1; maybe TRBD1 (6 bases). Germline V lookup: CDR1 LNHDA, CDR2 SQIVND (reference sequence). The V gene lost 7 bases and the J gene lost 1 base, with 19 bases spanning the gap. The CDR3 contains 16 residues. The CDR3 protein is CASTSPRGHGNTEAFF. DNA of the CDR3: TGTGCCAGTACCTCCCCCCGGGGGCACGGGAACACTGAAGCTTTCTTT.

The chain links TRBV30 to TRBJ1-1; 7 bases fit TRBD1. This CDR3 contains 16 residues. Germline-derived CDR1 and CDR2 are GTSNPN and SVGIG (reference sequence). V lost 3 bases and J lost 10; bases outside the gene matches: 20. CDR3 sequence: CAWSDTGQLVTLGAFF. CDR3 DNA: TGTGCCTGGAGCGATACGGGACAGCTCGTAACGTTGGGAGCTTTCTTT.

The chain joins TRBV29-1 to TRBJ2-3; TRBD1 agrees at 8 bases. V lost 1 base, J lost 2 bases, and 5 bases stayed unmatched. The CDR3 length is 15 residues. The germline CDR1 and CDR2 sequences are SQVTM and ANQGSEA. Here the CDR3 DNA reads TGCAGCGTTGAAGGGGGACAGGCGTCCACAGATACGCAGTATTTT. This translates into CSVEGGQASTDTQYF.

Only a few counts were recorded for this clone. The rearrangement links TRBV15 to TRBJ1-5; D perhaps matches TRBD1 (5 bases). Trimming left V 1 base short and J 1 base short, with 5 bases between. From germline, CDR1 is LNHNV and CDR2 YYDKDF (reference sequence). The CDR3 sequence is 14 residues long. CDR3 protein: CATSRGGSNQPQHF. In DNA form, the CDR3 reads TGTGCCACCAGCAGAGGGGGGAGCAATCAGCCCCAGCATTTT.

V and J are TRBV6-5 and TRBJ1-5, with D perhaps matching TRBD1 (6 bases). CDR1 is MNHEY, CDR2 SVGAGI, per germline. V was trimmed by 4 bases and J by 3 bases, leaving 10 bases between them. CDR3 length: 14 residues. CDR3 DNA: TGTGCCAGCAGTTTACAGGGCTTCAATCAGCCCCAGCATTTT. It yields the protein CASSLQGFNQPQHF.

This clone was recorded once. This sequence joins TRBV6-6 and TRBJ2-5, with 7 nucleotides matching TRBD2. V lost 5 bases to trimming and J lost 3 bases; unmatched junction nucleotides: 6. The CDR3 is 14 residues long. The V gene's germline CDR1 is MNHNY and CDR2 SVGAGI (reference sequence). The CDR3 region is CASSDSGAEETQYF. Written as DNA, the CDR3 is TGTGCCAGCAGTGACAGCGGGGCCGAAGAGACCCAGTACTTC.

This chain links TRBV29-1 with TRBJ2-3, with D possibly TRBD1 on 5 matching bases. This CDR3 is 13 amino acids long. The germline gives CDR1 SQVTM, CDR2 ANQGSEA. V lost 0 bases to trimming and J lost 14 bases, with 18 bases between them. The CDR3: CSVEDPDRTITYF. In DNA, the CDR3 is TGCAGCGTTGAAGATCCTGACAGAACTATAACGTATTTT.

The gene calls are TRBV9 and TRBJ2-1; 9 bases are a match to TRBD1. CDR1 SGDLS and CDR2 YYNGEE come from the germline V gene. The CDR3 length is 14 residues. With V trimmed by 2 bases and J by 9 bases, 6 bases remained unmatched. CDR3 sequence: CASSVGTGFGEQFF. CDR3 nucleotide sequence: TGTGCCAGCAGCGTCGGGACAGGGTTCGGTGAGCAGTTCTTC. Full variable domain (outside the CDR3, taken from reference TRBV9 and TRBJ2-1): DSGVTQTPKHLITATGQRVTLRCSPRSGDLSVYWYQQSLDQGLQFLIQYYNGEERAKGNILERFSAQQFPDLHSELNLSSLELGDSALYFCASSVGTGFGEQFFGPGTRLTVL.

CDR3 sequence reads: CASSLGLAGDGYEQFF. The CDR3 bases are TGTGCCAGCAGCTTAGGTCTAGCGGGAGACGGCTATGAGCAGTTCTTC. This chain joins TRBV11-3 and TRBJ2-1; 10 nucleotides agree with TRBD2. Germline V gene data show CDR1 as SGHNT and CDR2 as YENEEA. With 1 base clipped from V and 8 bases from J, the junction kept 8 bases outside the gene matches. The CDR3 totals 16 residues. The variable domain in full, completed from reference TRBV11-3 and TRBJ2-1, reads EAGVVQSPRYKIIEKKQPVAFWCNPISGHNTLYWYLQNLGQGPELLIRYENEEAVDDSQLPKDRFSAERLKGVDSTLKIQPAELGDSAVYLCASSLGLAGDGYEQFFGPGTRLTVL.

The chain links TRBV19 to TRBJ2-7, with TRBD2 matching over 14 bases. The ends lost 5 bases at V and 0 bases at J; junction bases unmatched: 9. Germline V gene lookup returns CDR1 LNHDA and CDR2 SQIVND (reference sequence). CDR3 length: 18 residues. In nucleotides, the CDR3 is TGTGCCAGTAGTCCTTCCGGGACTAGCGGGGGCTCCTCCTACGAGCAGTACTTC. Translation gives CASSPSGTSGGSSYEQYF.

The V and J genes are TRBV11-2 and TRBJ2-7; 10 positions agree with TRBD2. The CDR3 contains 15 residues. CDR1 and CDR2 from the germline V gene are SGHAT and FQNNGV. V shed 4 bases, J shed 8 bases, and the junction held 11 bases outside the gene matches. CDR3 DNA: TGTGCCAGCAGCTCTCTCACTAGCGGGGTTTATCAGCAGTACTTC. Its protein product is CASSSLTSGVYQQYF. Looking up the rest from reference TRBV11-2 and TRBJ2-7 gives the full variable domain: EAGVAQSPRYKIIEKRQSVAFWCNPISGHATLYWYQQILGQGPKLLIQFQNNGVVDDSQLPKDRFSAERLKGVDSTLKIQPAKLEDSAVYLCASSSLTSGVYQQYFGPGTRLTVT.

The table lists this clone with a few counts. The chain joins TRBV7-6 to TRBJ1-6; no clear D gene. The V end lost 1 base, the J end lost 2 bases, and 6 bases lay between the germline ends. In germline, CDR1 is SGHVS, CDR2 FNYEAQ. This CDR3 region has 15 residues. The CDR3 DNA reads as TGTGCCAGCAGCTTAGTATCCCCCTATAATTCACCCCTCCACTTT. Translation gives CASSLVSPYNSPLHF.

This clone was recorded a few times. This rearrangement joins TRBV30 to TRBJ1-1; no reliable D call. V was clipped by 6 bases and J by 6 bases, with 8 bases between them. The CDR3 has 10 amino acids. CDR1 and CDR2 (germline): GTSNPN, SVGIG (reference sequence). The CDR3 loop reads CACGRAEAFF. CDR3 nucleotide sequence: TGTGCCTGTGGGCGAGCTGAAGCTTTCTTT.

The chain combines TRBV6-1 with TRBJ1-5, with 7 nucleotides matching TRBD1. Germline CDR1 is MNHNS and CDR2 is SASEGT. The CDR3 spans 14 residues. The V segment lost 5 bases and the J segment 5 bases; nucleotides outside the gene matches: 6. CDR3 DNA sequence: TGTGCCAGCAGTACGACAGGGAGGGATCAGCCCCAGCATTTT. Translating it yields CASSTTGRDQPQHF.

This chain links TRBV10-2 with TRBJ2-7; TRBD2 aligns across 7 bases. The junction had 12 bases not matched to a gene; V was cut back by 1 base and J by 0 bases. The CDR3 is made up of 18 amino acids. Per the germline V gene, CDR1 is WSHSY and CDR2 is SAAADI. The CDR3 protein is CASSELEREAPHSYEQYF. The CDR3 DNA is TGCGCCAGCAGTGAGTTGGAACGGGAGGCGCCTCACTCCTACGAGCAGTACTTC.

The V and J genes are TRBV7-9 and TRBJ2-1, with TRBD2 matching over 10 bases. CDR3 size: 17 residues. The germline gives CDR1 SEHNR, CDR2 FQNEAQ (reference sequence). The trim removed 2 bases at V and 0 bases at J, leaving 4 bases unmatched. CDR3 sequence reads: CASSLKLAGSSYNEQFF. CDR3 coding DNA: TGTGCCAGCAGCTTAAAACTAGCGGGGAGCTCCTACAATGAGCAGTTCTTC.

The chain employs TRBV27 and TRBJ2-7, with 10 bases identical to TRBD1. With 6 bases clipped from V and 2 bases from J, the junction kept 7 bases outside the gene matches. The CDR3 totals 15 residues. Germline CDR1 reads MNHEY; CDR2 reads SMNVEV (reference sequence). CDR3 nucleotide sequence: TGTGCCAGCAGCAGGACAGGGGGTCTCACCTACGAGCAGTACTTC. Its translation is CASSRTGGLTYEQYF.

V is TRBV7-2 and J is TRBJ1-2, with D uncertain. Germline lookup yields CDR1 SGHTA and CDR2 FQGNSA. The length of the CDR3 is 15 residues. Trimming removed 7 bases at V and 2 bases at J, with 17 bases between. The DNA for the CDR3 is TGTGCCAGCACCCCCGATGGGTACCGAAACTATGGCTACACCTTC. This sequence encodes CASTPDGYRNYGYTF.

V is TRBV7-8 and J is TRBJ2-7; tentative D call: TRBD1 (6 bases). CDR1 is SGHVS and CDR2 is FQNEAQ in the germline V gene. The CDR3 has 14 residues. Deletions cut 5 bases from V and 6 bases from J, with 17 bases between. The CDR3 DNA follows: TGTGCCAGCAGCCAGGACAGCTGGGTGGTCGAGCAGTACTTC. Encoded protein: CASSQDSWVVEQYF. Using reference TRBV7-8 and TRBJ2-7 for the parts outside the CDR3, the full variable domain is GAGVSQSPRYKVAKRGQDVALRCDPISGHVSLFWYQQALGQGPEFLTYFQNEAQLDKSGLPSDRFFAERPEGSVSTLKIQRTQQEDSAVYLCASSQDSWVVEQYFGPGTRLTVT.